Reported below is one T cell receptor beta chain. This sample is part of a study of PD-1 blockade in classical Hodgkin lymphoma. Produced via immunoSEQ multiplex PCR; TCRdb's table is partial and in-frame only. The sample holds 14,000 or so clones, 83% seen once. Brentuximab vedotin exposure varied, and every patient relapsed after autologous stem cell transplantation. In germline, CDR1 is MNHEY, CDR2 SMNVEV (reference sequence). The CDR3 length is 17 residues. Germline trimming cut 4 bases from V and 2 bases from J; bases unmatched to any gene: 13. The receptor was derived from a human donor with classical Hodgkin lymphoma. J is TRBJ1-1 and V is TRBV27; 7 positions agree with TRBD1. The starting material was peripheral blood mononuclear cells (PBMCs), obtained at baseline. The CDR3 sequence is CASSSFVYGTVNTEAFF. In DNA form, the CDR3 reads TGTGCCAGCAGTTCCTTCGTTTACGGGACAGTAAACACTGAAGCTTTCTTT.